A single sample is the source of the 7 T cell receptor beta chains below, sequenced in a study of glioma-infiltrating T cells after dendritic cell vaccination. Here immunoSEQ multiplex PCR was the method, and the copy in TCRdb shows in-frame clones only, minus some. The sample has roughly 23,000 clones, 70% to 80% seen once. The sample here was blood, taken before dendritic cell vaccination. These receptors were collected from a human donor with glioblastoma.

This clone was seen more than once but under ten times. The CDR3 DNA sequence: TGTGCCAGCAGCTCCGAGTACGAGCCTTACAATGAGCAGTTCTTC. Its protein is CASSSEYEPYNEQFF. V usage is TRBV4-2 and J usage is TRBJ2-1; unclear D gene. Trimming stripped 5 bases from V and 4 bases from J, with 15 bases between. The CDR3 totals 15 residues. The germline gives CDR1 LGHNA, CDR2 YNFKEQ.

The chain employs TRBV28 and TRBJ1-5; TRBD1 agrees at 9 bases. Germline assignment: CDR1 MDHEN and CDR2 SYDVKM. The junction had 4 bases not matched to a gene; V was cut back by 2 bases and J by 5 bases. The CDR3 totals 15 residues. CDR3 nucleotide sequence: TGTGCCAGCAGTTTACACACAGGGGGCCATCAGCCCCAGCATTTT. It codes for CASSLHTGGHQPQHF. The entire variable domain, with the rest obtained from reference TRBV28 and TRBJ1-5, is as follows: DVKVTQSSRYLVKRTGEKVFLECVQDMDHENMFWYRQDPGLGLRLIYFSYDVKMKEKGDIPEGYSVSREKKERFSLILESASTNQTSMYLCASSLHTGGHQPQHFGDGTRLSIL.

This clone was detected once. The chain couples TRBV7-6 to TRBJ2-1; 16 nucleotides line up with TRBD2. V shed 6 bases, J shed 5 bases, and the junction held 13 bases outside the gene matches. The V gene's germline CDR1 is SGHVS and CDR2 FNYEAQ. The CDR3 totals 19 residues. The CDR3 region is CASSSPPGLAGGSHNEQFF. The CDR3 coding sequence is TGTGCCAGCAGTTCCCCACCGGGACTAGCGGGAGGGAGCCACAATGAGCAGTTCTTC.

V and J are TRBV15 and TRBJ2-1; 8 nucleotides agree with TRBD2. The CDR3 is 13 amino acids. In germline, CDR1 is LNHNV, CDR2 YYDKDF (reference sequence). The CDR3 bases are TGTGCTGACGGGGGGGAAACCTACAATGAGCAGTTCTTC. Residues: CADGGETYNEQFF.

The chain couples TRBV25-1 to TRBJ2-5, with 8 bases aligning to TRBD2. The CDR3 totals 14 residues. The V segment lost 7 bases and the J segment 2 bases; nucleotides outside the gene matches: 6. In germline, CDR1 is MGHDK, CDR2 SYGVNS. CDR3 coding DNA: TGTGCCAGCACCGTAGCGGGGTTACAAGAGACCCAGTACTTC. Translating gives CASTVAGLQETQYF.

The rearrangement links TRBV4-3 to TRBJ2-5; TRBD2 agrees at 13 bases. The DNA end is a closer match to TRBJ2-7, so the J assignment may be wrong. Germline CDR1 reads LGHNA; CDR2 reads YSLEER. CDR3 length: 15 residues. The CDR3 DNA reads as TGCGCCAGCAGCGCAGGGACTAGCGGGACCTACGAGCAGTACTTC. Protein sequence: CASSAGTSGTYEQYF.

This clone has only a few counts. V usage is TRBV7-3 and J usage is TRBJ2-3; 9 nucleotides match TRBD1. Germline-derived CDR1 and CDR2 are SGHTA and FQGTGA. V lost 4 bases, J lost 6 bases, and 8 bases stayed unmatched. This CDR3 is 15 amino acids long. The CDR3 nucleotides are TGTGCCAGCAGCTCTACAGGGGGCTGGACGGATACGCAGTATTTT. Amino acid sequence: CASSSTGGWTDTQYF.